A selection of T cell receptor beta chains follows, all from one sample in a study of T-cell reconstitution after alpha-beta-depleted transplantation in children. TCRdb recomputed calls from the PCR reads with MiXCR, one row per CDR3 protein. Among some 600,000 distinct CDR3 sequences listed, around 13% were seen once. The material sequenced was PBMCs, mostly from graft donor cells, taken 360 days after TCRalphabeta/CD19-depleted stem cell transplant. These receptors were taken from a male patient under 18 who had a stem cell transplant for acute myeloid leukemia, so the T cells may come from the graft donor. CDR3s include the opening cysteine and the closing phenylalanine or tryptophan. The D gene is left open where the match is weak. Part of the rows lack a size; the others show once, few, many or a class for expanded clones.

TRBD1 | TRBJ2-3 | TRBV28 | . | TGTGCCAGTCCCGCCGGGACAGGGTCCTTAGATACGCAGTATTTT | CASPAGTGSLDTQYF
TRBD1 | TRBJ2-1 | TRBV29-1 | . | TGCAGCGTTTGGGGGACAGGCGACTACAATGAGCAGTTCTTC | CSVWGTGDYNEQFF
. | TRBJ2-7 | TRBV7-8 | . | TGTGCCAGCAGCTTAGCGGCGGGGCTGGAGGCCGGAAACTACGAGCAGTACTTC | CASSLAAGLEAGNYEQYF
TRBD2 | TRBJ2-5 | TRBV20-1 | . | TGCAGTGCTAATCTAGGACTAGCGGGATCCGGGGGCCAAGAGACCCAGTACTTC | CSANLGLAGSGGQETQYF
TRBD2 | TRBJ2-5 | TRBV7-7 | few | TGTGCTAGCAGCCCCGCCCTAGCGGGAGGAAAAGAGACCCAGTACTTC | CASSPALAGGKETQYF
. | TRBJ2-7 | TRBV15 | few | TGTGCCACCAGAGGGAGATCCTACGAGCAGTACTTC | CATRGRSYEQYF
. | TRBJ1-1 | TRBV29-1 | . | TGCAGCGTTGTTAAGGGGGTATTAGTGAACACTGAAGCTTTCTTT | CSVVKGVLVNTEAFF
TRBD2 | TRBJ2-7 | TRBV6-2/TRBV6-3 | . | TGTGCCAGCAGCTTATGGGAGGGTCTTGCCCGCCTGAGGGAGCAGTACTTC | CASSLWEGLARLREQYF
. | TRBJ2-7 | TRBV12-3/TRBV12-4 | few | TGTGCCAGCAGTCCCATTATGAACGGCTACGAGCAGTACTTC | CASSPIMNGYEQYF
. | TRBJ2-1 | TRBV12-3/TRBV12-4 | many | TGTGCCAGCAGTTTCACCAATGAGCAGTTCTTC | CASSFTNEQFF
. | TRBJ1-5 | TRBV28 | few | TGTGCCAGCAGTCTCAGGGTTCATCTCCGGCCCCAGCATTTT | CASSLRVHLRPQHF